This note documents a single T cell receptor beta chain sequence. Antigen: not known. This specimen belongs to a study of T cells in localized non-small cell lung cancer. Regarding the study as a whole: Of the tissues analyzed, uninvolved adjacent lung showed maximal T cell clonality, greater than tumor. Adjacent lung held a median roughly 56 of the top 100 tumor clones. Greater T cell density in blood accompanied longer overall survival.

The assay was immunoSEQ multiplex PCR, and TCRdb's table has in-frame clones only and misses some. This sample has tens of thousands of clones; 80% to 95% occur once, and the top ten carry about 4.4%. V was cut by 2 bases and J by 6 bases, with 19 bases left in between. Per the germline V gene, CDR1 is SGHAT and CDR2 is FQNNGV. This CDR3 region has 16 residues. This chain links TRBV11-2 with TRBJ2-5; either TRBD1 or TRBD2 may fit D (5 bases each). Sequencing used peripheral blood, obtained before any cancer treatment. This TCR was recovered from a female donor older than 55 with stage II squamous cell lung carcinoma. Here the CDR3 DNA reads TGTGCCAGCAGCTTATTGGATGGGACCTCTGATAAGACCCAGTACTTC. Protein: CASSLLDGTSDKTQYF.